The text below deals with one T cell receptor beta chain. The table came from immunoSEQ multiplex PCR; TCRdb's copy has only in-frame clones and leaves some out. This table holds fewer than 70,000 clones, roughly 83% found once. These data belong to a study of OX40 agonist ivuxolimab in advanced cancers. Across the study: Patients received ivuxolimab, an agonistic anti-OX40 (CD134) antibody.

On cycle 4 day 1 and cycle 7 day 1, as well as at baseline, blood was sampled. The clonotype comes from an adult with an advanced solid tumor such as melanoma, head and neck, liver or kidney cancer. This sample comprised CD4+ or CD8+ T cells sorted from blood, obtained in a trial of the OX40 agonist ivuxolimab.

In DNA, the CDR3 is TGTGCCAGCAGCTTGAGCAGGCTTAATTCACCCCTCCACTTT. Residues: CASSLSRLNSPLHF. The V call is TRBV7-2, the J call TRBJ1-6; no reliable D call. Germline CDR1 reads SGHTA; CDR2 reads FQGNSA. V was pared by 3 bases and J by 6 bases, with 9 bases between. CDR3 length equals 14 residues.